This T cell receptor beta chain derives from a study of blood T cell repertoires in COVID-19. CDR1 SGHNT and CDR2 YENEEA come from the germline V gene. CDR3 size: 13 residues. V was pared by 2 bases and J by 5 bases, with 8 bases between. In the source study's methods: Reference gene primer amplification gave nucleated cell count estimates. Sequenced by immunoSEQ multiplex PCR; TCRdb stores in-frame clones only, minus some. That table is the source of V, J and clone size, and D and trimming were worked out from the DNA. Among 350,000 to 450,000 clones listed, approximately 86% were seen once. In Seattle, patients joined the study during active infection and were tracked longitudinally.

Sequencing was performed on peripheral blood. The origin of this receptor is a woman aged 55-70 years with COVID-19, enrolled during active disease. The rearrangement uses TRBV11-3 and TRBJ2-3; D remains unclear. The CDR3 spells CASSLNNGDTQYF. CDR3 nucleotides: TGTGCCAGCAGCTTAAATAACGGAGATACGCAGTATTTT.